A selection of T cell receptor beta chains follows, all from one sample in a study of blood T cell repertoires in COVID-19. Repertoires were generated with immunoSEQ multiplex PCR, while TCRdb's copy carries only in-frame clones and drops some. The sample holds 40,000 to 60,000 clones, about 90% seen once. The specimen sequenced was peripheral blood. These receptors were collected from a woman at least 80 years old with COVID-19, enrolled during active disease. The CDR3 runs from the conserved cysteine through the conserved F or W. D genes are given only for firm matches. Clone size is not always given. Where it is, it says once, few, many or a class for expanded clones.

TGTGCCAGCAGCTCCCGAGGTATAGGGACAGGAATGTACTCTGGGGCCAACGTCCTGACTTTC,CASSSRGIGTGMYSGANVLTF,-,TRBD1,TRBJ2-6,TRBV9
TGTGCCAGCAGTTTTGGCGGCGGGGTACGAAGCTCCTACGAGCAGTACTTC,CASSFGGGVRSSYEQYF,-,-,TRBJ2-7,TRBV28
TGTGCCAGTAGTATCGAGGGGTCTAGCGGGAGTTTAGGCGAGCAGTACTTC,CASSIEGSSGSLGEQYF,-,TRBD2,TRBJ2-7,TRBV19
TGCGCCAGCAGCCTCTCGGGACTTACCTCCTACGAGCAGTACTTC,CASSLSGLTSYEQYF,-,-,TRBJ2-7,TRBV5-1
TGTGCCAGCAGCTTAAAAGGGTCGACAGGGCCAGCTTTAACCTTC,CASSLKGSTGPALTF,once,TRBD1,TRBJ1-2,TRBV7-9
TGCGCCAGCAGCCCAGGGACTAGCGGGTCGGTCCACAATGAGCAGTTCTTC,CASSPGTSGSVHNEQFF,-,TRBD2,TRBJ2-1,TRBV5-1
TGTGCCAGCTCAGACAGGGGTGATAATTCACCCCTCCACTTT,CASSDRGDNSPLHF,-,TRBD1,TRBJ1-6,TRBV18
TGTGCCAGCAGTGAAGCCGGGAATGGTCCCTACGAGCAGTACTTC,CASSEAGNGPYEQYF,-,-,TRBJ2-7,TRBV6-1
TGTGCCAGCAGGGGGACAGGGAACACTGAAGCTTTCTTT,CASRGTGNTEAFF,-,TRBD1,TRBJ1-1,TRBV7-9
TGCGCCAGCTACCGCGAGCGAAACTTCTACGAGCAGTACTTC,CASYRERNFYEQYF,-,-,TRBJ2-7,TRBV10-1
TGTGCCAGCAGCGTAGACGGTTCCAACTCTGGGGCCAACGTCCTGACTTTC,CASSVDGSNSGANVLTF,-,-,TRBJ2-6,TRBV7-6
TGTGCCAGCAGCCAGCCGGGAGTTGGGATATATTTT,CASSQPGVGIYF,-,-,TRBJ1-3,TRBV3-1/TRBV3-2
TGCAGTGCTAGTAAAATAATTAATAACTATGGCTACACCTTC,CSASKIINNYGYTF,-,-,TRBJ1-2,TRBV20-1
TGCGCCAGCAGCCAATGGCAGAGGGAGACCCAGTACTTC,CASSQWQRETQYF,-,-,TRBJ2-5,TRBV4-1
TGTGCCAGCAGTGGGGACTCCGGAACGCAGTATTTT,CASSGDSGTQYF,few,-,TRBJ2-3,TRBV12-3/TRBV12-4
TGTGCCAGCAGTCCCCCGCTGGGCGCAACTAGCACAGATACGCAGTATTTT,CASSPPLGATSTDTQYF,-,-,TRBJ2-3,TRBV6-6